The 23 T cell receptor beta chains given below trace back to one sample, sequenced in a study of memory CD4+ T cells and cytomegalovirus serostatus. Profiling relied on immunoSEQ multiplex PCR, and the TCRdb table lists in-frame clones only, not all of them. Among 41,000 or so clones listed, around 79% were seen once. Single viable CD3+CD4+CD8-CD45RO+ cells were sorted as the memory CD4+ T cells. The specimen was memory CD4+ T cells from blood. These receptors all stem from an adult in good health and CMV-seronegative.

This sequence joins TRBV6-5 and TRBJ1-6; 10 bases agree with TRBD1. The germline CDR1 and CDR2 sequences are MNHEY and SVGAGI. V trimming: 5 bases; J trimming: 10 bases; junction bases outside the gene matches: 8. This CDR3 comprises 15 residues. This chain's CDR3 is CASSTGQGFLSPLHF. The CDR3 coding sequence is TGTGCCAGCAGTACGGGACAGGGGTTTCTCTCACCCCTCCACTTT.

The rearrangement joins TRBV28 to TRBJ1-2; a possible D gene is TRBD1 (6 bases). Germline assignment: CDR1 MDHEN and CDR2 SYDVKM. The CDR3 has 15 residues. Trimming took 8 bases from V and 2 from J, leaving 18 bases between them. CDR3 sequence (DNA): TGTGCCAGCGACGGCCGACAGGCGGGAAACTATGGCTACACCTTC. Protein product: CASDGRQAGNYGYTF.

This clone was seen only a few times. The chain uses TRBV4-2 and TRBJ2-4, with 7 bases lining up with TRBD2. Germline V lookup: CDR1 LGHNA, CDR2 YNFKEQ. This CDR3 comprises 16 residues. Trimming cost V 3 bases and J 7 bases; bases outside gene matches: 12. This chain's CDR3 is CASSQAGGTGGNIQYF. As DNA, the CDR3 is TGTGCCAGCAGCCAGGCCGGGGGGACCGGGGGGAACATTCAGTACTTC.

The V and J genes are TRBV27 and TRBJ1-1; TRBD1 matches 8 bases. CDR3 length: 19 residues. Germline V lookup: CDR1 MNHEY, CDR2 SMNVEV (reference sequence). The V gene end was trimmed by 3 bases and the J gene end by 1 base; junction bases not matched to a gene: 16. The CDR3 protein is CASSFRGPFLGQGNTEAFF. For the CDR3, the DNA is TGTGCCAGCAGTTTTAGGGGGCCGTTCCTTGGACAGGGGAACACTGAAGCTTTCTTT.

CDR3 nucleotide sequence: TGTGCCAGCAGCTTTACAGGGAGGAAGGACACTGAAGCTTTCTTT. Translation: CASSFTGRKDTEAFF. This chain joins TRBV7-9 and TRBJ1-1; tentatively, D is TRBD1 (6 bases). Trimming pared 3 bases from V and 3 bases from J, leaving 14 bases between. The CDR3 has 15 residues. Germline V CDR1 and CDR2: SEHNR, FQNEAQ (reference sequence). Filled out from reference TRBV7-9 and TRBJ1-1, the complete variable domain reads DTGVSQNPRHKITKRGQNVTFRCDPISEHNRLYWYRQTLGQGPEFLTYFQNEAQLEKSRLLSDRFSAERPKGSFSTLEIQRTEQGDSAMYLCASSFTGRKDTEAFFGQGTRLTVV.

V usage is TRBV12-5 and J usage is TRBJ2-3, with D perhaps TRBD2 (6 bases). Germline V gene sequence: CDR1 LGHNT, CDR2 FRNRAP. Trimming removed 7 bases from V and 4 bases from J, with 9 bases in between. The CDR3 runs 12 residues. The CDR3 loop is CASDWEADTQYF. CDR3 coding DNA: TGTGCTAGTGACTGGGAGGCAGATACGCAGTATTTT.

The chain combines TRBV19 with TRBJ2-1, with a tentative D call TRBD2 (7 bases). Trimming cost V 6 bases and J 6 bases, with 9 bases left between them. Germline V gene data show CDR1 as LNHDA and CDR2 as SQIVND (reference sequence). The CDR3 totals 12 residues. Written as DNA, the CDR3 is TGTGCCAGTAGCGGGGGGCGCAATGAGCAGTTCTTC. Protein product: CASSGGRNEQFF.

The chain is built from TRBV6-5 and TRBJ2-7, with TRBD1 identical over 7 bases. The germline gives CDR1 MNHEY, CDR2 SVGAGI. The CDR3 runs 13 residues. Trimming cost V 8 bases and J 0 bases; bases outside gene matches: 4. In DNA form, the CDR3 reads TGTGCCAGCTCCGGACAGGACTCCTACGAGCAGTACTTC. Translating it yields CASSGQDSYEQYF.

V is TRBV4-1 and J is TRBJ2-6; D is uncertain. The CDR3 totals 18 residues. The V end was cut by 2 bases, the J end by 0 bases, with 14 bases between. Germline V lookup: CDR1 MGHRA, CDR2 YSYEKL. The CDR3 nucleotides are TGCGCCAGCAGCCAACTGGACCTAATTCCCTCTGGGGCCAACGTCCTGACTTTC. Translation: CASSQLDLIPSGANVLTF.

The sample holds a few counts of this clone. The chain employs TRBV27 and TRBJ1-5; D remains unclear. The V gene lost 6 bases and the J gene lost 7 bases, with 7 bases spanning the gap. Germline CDR1 reads MNHEY; CDR2 reads SMNVEV (reference sequence). The CDR3 has 11 residues. CDR3 loop: CASSQTQPQHF. CDR3 DNA sequence: TGTGCCAGCAGCCAAACACAGCCCCAGCATTTT.

The rearrangement joins TRBV2 to TRBJ2-2, with 11 bases aligning to TRBD2. With 5 bases clipped from V and 0 bases from J, the junction kept 5 bases outside the gene matches. The CDR3 totals 17 residues. Germline V lookup: CDR1 SNHLY, CDR2 FYNNEI. The CDR3 DNA follows: TGTGCCAGCAGTCACGGGACTAGCGGTGCGAACACCGGGGAGCTGTTTTTT. Protein product: CASSHGTSGANTGELFF.

V and J are TRBV6-5 and TRBJ1-5; 8 nucleotides agree with TRBD1. CDR1 MNHEY and CDR2 SVGAGI come from the germline V gene. Unmatched junction bases numbered 5, after V lost 2 bases and J lost 5 bases. The CDR3 loop spans 15 amino acids. The CDR3 is CASSYTAGGDQPQHF. The DNA of the CDR3 is TGTGCCAGCAGTTACACGGCAGGGGGCGATCAGCCCCAGCATTTT.

J is TRBJ2-7 and V is TRBV11-3; perhaps TRBD2 as D (5 bases). Trimming removed 7 bases from V and 3 bases from J, with 16 bases in between. The CDR3 loop spans 14 amino acids. The V gene's germline CDR1 is SGHNT and CDR2 YENEEA. CDR3 bases: TGTGCCAGCATGGAGCGAGGGAACAACTACGAGCAGTACTTC. This translates into CASMERGNNYEQYF.

This chain links TRBV10-3 with TRBJ2-5; 10 bases are shared with TRBD2. With 6 bases clipped from V and 3 bases from J, the junction kept 1 base outside the gene matches. Germline values: CDR1 ENHRY, CDR2 SYGVKD. This CDR3 comprises 13 residues. CDR3 nucleotides: TGTGCCATCAGAGGACTAGCGGAAGAGACCCAGTACTTC. This encodes CAIRGLAEETQYF.

The rearrangement links TRBV6-5 to TRBJ2-2; no clear D gene. The ends were cut back, 0 bases at V and 1 base at J, with 0 bases in the middle. CDR3 length equals 13 residues. The germline V gene has CDR1 MNHEY and CDR2 SVGAGI. CDR3 region: CASSYSNTGELFF. The CDR3 nucleotides read TGTGCCAGCAGTTACTCGAACACCGGGGAGCTGTTTTTT.

The sample holds a few counts of this clone. The chain couples TRBV18 to TRBJ2-7; D is undetermined. CDR1 and CDR2 (germline): KGHSH, LQKENI. The V gene lost 2 bases and the J gene lost 4 bases, with 18 bases spanning the gap. The CDR3 is made up of 16 amino acids. This CDR3 reads CASSPGGFPQAYEQYF. The CDR3 nucleotides are TGTGCCAGCTCACCAGGCGGCTTTCCCCAAGCGTACGAGCAGTACTTC.

The chain carries TRBV6-1 and TRBJ2-7; D may match TRBD1 or TRBD2 (5 bases each). Germline lookup yields CDR1 MNHNS and CDR2 SASEGT. V gave up 4 bases and J gave up 0 bases, with 13 bases separating them. The CDR3 sequence is 15 residues long. The CDR3 coding sequence is TGTGCCAGCAGTGTCCAGGGAGCGCTCTCCTACGAGCAGTACTTC. It encodes CASSVQGALSYEQYF.

This clone is a singleton in its sample. The V and J genes are TRBV11-2 and TRBJ2-1; D is possibly TRBD1 or TRBD2 (5 bases each). V lost 1 base and J 6 bases, leaving 13 bases between the germline ends. CDR1 is SGHAT, CDR2 FQNNGV, per germline. The CDR3 has 15 residues. The CDR3 loop is CASSLGDVRANEQFF. The CDR3 nucleotides are TGTGCCAGCAGCTTAGGGGACGTTAGGGCCAATGAGCAGTTCTTC.

The chain combines TRBV7-9 with TRBJ2-7; no reliable D call. CDR1 is SEHNR and CDR2 is FQNEAQ in the germline V gene (reference sequence). The CDR3 sequence is 12 residues long. Deletions cut 5 bases from V and 6 bases from J, with 11 bases between. The CDR3 DNA sequence: TGTGCCAGCAGCCGGACCTCGGGCGAGCAGTACTTC. It yields the protein CASSRTSGEQYF.

This chain uses TRBV7-3 with TRBJ2-1; D tentatively reads TRBD1 or TRBD2 (7 bases each). V was trimmed by 2 bases and J by 10 bases, leaving 9 bases between them. Per the germline V gene, CDR1 is SGHTA and CDR2 is FQGTGA. The CDR3 spans 12 residues. The CDR3 here is CASSLQGGEQFF. For the CDR3, the DNA is TGTGCCAGCAGCTTACAGGGGGGGGAGCAGTTCTTC.

The chain joins TRBV6-1 to TRBJ2-1; TRBD2 matches at 11 bases. V lost 2 bases to trimming and J lost 3 bases; unmatched junction nucleotides: 6. The CDR3 runs 17 residues. The V gene's germline CDR1 is MNHNS and CDR2 SASEGT. This chain's CDR3 is CASSEPLAGANYNEQFF. In DNA, the CDR3 is TGTGCCAGCAGTGAACCACTAGCGGGGGCGAACTACAATGAGCAGTTCTTC.

The chain recombines TRBV7-2 with TRBJ2-2; 7 bases match TRBD1. This CDR3 is 16 amino acids long. Germline V gene lookup returns CDR1 SGHTA and CDR2 FQGNSA. After removal of 5 bases from V and 4 bases from J, the junction contained 10 bases not matched to a gene. CDR3 nucleotides: TGTGCCAGCAGCACCCGCCAGGGACAGTTCACCGGGGAGCTGTTTTTT. As protein: CASSTRQGQFTGELFF.

The chain links TRBV10-3 to TRBJ1-1; no clear D gene. The CDR3 extends over 13 amino acids. V lost 4 bases to trimming and J lost 2 bases, with 8 bases between them. Germline V gives CDR1 ENHRY, CDR2 SYGVKD. CDR3 DNA sequence: TGTGCCATCAGTGGACGGACTAACACTGAAGCTTTCTTT. Protein sequence: CAISGRTNTEAFF.